This T cell receptor beta chain was captured by sequencing in a study of cytomegalovirus exposure and HLA in healthy donors. Study-wide context: The roughly 700 first-cohort repertoires shared a platform with the approximately 110 validation repertoires, as reported in a later analysis.

TCRdb's copy holds only in-frame clones and misses some; the assay was immunoSEQ multiplex PCR. This table holds around 120,000 clones, roughly 88% found once. Germline V gives CDR1 MNHNS, CDR2 SASEGT. The V end lost 8 bases, the J end lost 0 bases, and 11 bases lay between the germline ends. CDR3 length equals 14 residues. The sample was PBMCs. This receptor was taken from a man aged 18 to 29 in good health and CMV-seronegative. The chain links TRBV6-1 to TRBJ2-1; D possibly corresponds to TRBD2 (5 bases). Written as DNA, the CDR3 is TGTGCCAGCGGACTCCCGAGCTCCTACAATGAGCAGTTCTTC. As protein: CASGLPSSYNEQFF.